The 32 T cell receptor beta chains reported below all come from one sample, sequenced in a study of blood T cell repertoires in COVID-19. Clones were read by immunoSEQ multiplex PCR, and TCRdb kept only the in-frame ones, dropping some. The data contain 310,000 or so clones, approximately 88% of them singletons. Sequencing was performed on PBMCs or T cells enriched from blood (not recorded which). These receptors all come from a woman between 18 and 30 years old who had recovered from COVID-19.

The rearrangement joins TRBV5-1 to TRBJ1-2, with D possibly matching TRBD1 (6 bases). The germline gives CDR1 SGHRS, CDR2 YFSETQ. V lost 4 bases to trimming and J lost 4 bases, with 17 bases between them. The CDR3 spans 15 residues. CDR3 protein: CASSLTGQGRYGYTF. CDR3 DNA sequence: TGCGCCAGCAGCCTCACCGGGCAGGGGCGCTATGGCTACACCTTC.

The rearrangement links TRBV6-5 to TRBJ2-6, with a weak D call TRBD1 (5 bases). This CDR3 contains 15 residues. With 5 bases removed from V and 0 bases from J, the gap between germline ends came to 8 bases. CDR1 is MNHEY and CDR2 is SVGAGI in the germline V gene. In DNA form, the CDR3 reads TGTGCCAGCAGTCGACAGCACTCTGGGGCCAACGTCCTGACTTTC. Its protein product is CASSRQHSGANVLTF.

This chain joins TRBV11-2 and TRBJ2-7, with 8 bases lining up with TRBD2. The V and J ends lost 5 bases and 2 bases, in that order; junction bases with no gene match: 14. Per the germline V gene, CDR1 is SGHAT and CDR2 is FQNNGV. This CDR3 is built from 17 residues. CDR3 in amino acids: CASSPVGTRVKAYEQYF. The CDR3 bases are TGTGCCAGCAGCCCCGTTGGGACTAGGGTTAAGGCCTACGAGCAGTACTTC.

V and J are TRBV7-8 and TRBJ1-2; the D gene is possibly TRBD1 (5 bases). The CDR3 spans 15 residues. Germline V gene data show CDR1 as SGHVS and CDR2 as FQNEAQ. The V end lost 1 base, the J end lost 0 bases, and 9 bases lay between the germline ends. The CDR3 nucleotides read TGTGCCAGCAGCTTAGGGGCCAGGGCTAACTATGGCTACACCTTC. It yields the protein CASSLGARANYGYTF.

This clone was observed once. The genes are TRBV29-1 and TRBJ1-2; 9 nucleotides agree with TRBD1. This CDR3 is built from 13 residues. Germline trimming cut 5 bases from V and 3 bases from J; bases unmatched to any gene: 4. Germline values: CDR1 SQVTM, CDR2 ANQGSEA. The chain's CDR3 is CSVRQGGDYGYTF. The CDR3 coding sequence is TGCAGCGTTCGACAGGGGGGGGACTATGGCTACACCTTC.

The rearrangement uses TRBV10-3 and TRBJ2-7; D might be TRBD1 (6 bases). The CDR3 loop spans 14 amino acids. CDR1 and CDR2 (germline): ENHRY, SYGVKD. V was pared by 2 bases and J by 2 bases, with 10 bases between. The CDR3 nucleotides are TGTGCCATCAGTGAGCCACAGGGAGCCTACGAGCAGTACTTC. Protein product: CAISEPQGAYEQYF.

The chain carries TRBV27 and TRBJ1-2, with D uncertain. This CDR3 is 13 amino acids long. CDR1 is MNHEY and CDR2 is SMNVEV in the germline V gene (reference sequence). Trimming left V 6 bases short and J 7 bases short, with 15 bases between. In nucleotides, the CDR3 is TGTGCCAGCAGGATCCGGGTGGGTGGTGGCTACACCTTC. It codes for CASRIRVGGGYTF.

The chain employs TRBV28 and TRBJ2-7; TRBD2 matches 10 bases. Trimming removed 8 bases from V and 9 bases from J; junction bases left unmatched: 10. Per the germline V gene, CDR1 is MDHEN and CDR2 is SYDVKM. The CDR3 loop spans 13 amino acids. The CDR3, as DNA: TGTGCCAGCGAGCCTAGCGGGAGAAATGGGCAGTACTTC. It yields the protein CASEPSGRNGQYF.

This chain's CDR3 is CASNDGHGDEQFF. As DNA, the CDR3 is TGTGCCAGCAACGACGGTCATGGAGATGAGCAGTTCTTC. The chain employs TRBV28 and TRBJ2-1; no definite D call. V was cut by 7 bases and J by 8 bases, with 15 bases left in between. The CDR3 spans 13 residues. From germline, CDR1 is MDHEN and CDR2 SYDVKM.

The V call is TRBV5-4, the J call TRBJ2-7, with 7 bases fitting TRBD2. Germline V gives CDR1 SGHNT, CDR2 YYREEE (reference sequence). The CDR3 extends over 14 amino acids. The junction had 10 bases not matched to a gene; V was cut back by 3 bases and J by 7 bases. The CDR3 DNA sequence: TGTGCCAGCAGCTCCTGGATGGCCGGGAGGGAGCAGTACTTC. Its translation is CASSSWMAGREQYF.

The chain combines TRBV11-3 with TRBJ2-1; 7 positions match TRBD2. J lost 7 bases, V lost 2 bases, and 5 bases had no gene match. This CDR3 comprises 14 residues. The germline gives CDR1 SGHNT, CDR2 YENEEA. The CDR3 DNA reads as TGTGCCAGCAGCTTACATCCTAGCGGAAATGAGCAGTTCTTC. As protein: CASSLHPSGNEQFF.

This chain uses TRBV21-1 with TRBJ1-1; the table's D call of TRBD1 was not tested on the DNA. TRBV21-1 is designated a pseudogene. This CDR3 contains 9 residues. The CDR3 nucleotides are TGTGGACAGGGGCTTGAAGCTTTCTTT. The encoded protein is CGQGLEAFF.

This clone was found once. V and J are TRBV23-1 and TRBJ1-2, with 7 bases that match TRBD1. TRBV23-1 is given ORF status, its function remaining uncertain. This CDR3 has 15 amino acids. V gave up 2 bases and J gave up 8 bases; unmatched junction bases: 11. CDR3 bases: TGCGCCAGCAGTCAAGACCCCCCGGGACAGCAAGGCTACACCTTC. This translates into CASSQDPPGQQGYTF.

The V call is TRBV4-3, the J call TRBJ1-2; no firm D call. The CDR3 length is 17 residues. From germline, CDR1 is LGHNA and CDR2 YSLEER. V was shortened by 2 bases and J by 4 bases, with 20 bases between the two germline ends. CDR3 in amino acids: CASSQQAGRFNGYGYTF. The DNA of the CDR3 is TGCGCCAGCAGCCAACAAGCCGGGAGGTTTAACGGCTATGGCTACACCTTC.

The CDR3 here is CASSWQATEAFF. CDR3 nucleotide sequence: TGTGCCAGTAGTTGGCAGGCAACTGAAGCTTTCTTT. The V and J genes are TRBV19 and TRBJ1-1, with D unclear. V lost 5 bases to trimming and J lost 5 bases, with 9 bases between them. Germline CDR1 is LNHDA and CDR2 is SQIVND (reference sequence). The CDR3 extends over 12 amino acids.

This clone appeared a single time. The chain links TRBV19 to TRBJ1-1; perhaps TRBD1 as D (6 bases). In germline, CDR1 is LNHDA, CDR2 SQIVND (reference sequence). This CDR3 contains 15 residues. Trimming shortened V by 5 bases and J by 7 bases, and 20 bases separated the two germline ends. The CDR3 bases are TGTGCCAGTAGTCCACGAAAGGGAACAGGGAGTGAAGCTTTCTTT. Translating it yields CASSPRKGTGSEAFF.

This clone appeared a few times. This sequence joins TRBV7-2 and TRBJ2-7, with 9 bases matching TRBD1. V was pared by 0 bases and J by 6 bases, with 3 bases of the junction left unmatched. Germline-derived CDR1 and CDR2 are SGHTA and FQGNSA. The CDR3 has 14 residues. The CDR3 here is CASSLAGTGSEQYF. The CDR3, as DNA: TGTGCCAGCAGCTTAGCCGGGACAGGGTCCGAGCAGTACTTC.

For this clone: Different DNA sequences within this sample yield the same CDR3. This chain joins TRBV12-3 or TRBV12-4 and TRBJ2-7; no clear D. Trimming shortened V by 3 bases and J by 5 bases, and 5 bases separated the two germline ends. The CDR3 loop spans 11 amino acids. As DNA, the CDR3 is TGTGCCAGCAGTTTTAGCCACGAGCAGTACTTC. As protein: CASSFSHEQYF.

The chain recombines TRBV30 with TRBJ2-3, with 8 bases aligning to TRBD2. J gave up 1 base and V 0 bases, and 0 bases lay outside the gene matches. CDR3 size: 14 residues. Germline loops: CDR1 GTSNPN, CDR2 SVGIG (reference sequence). CDR3 in amino acids: CAWSVAGGTDTQYF. DNA for the CDR3: TGTGCCTGGAGTGTAGCGGGGGGCACAGATACGCAGTATTTT.

In its sample, this clone was seen once. The rearrangement uses TRBV7-9 and TRBJ1-1; D remains unclear. Trimming took off 2 bases at V and 5 bases at J, with 12 bases between the two ends. The CDR3 has 14 residues. Germline assignment: CDR1 SEHNR and CDR2 FQNEAQ (reference sequence). CDR3 amino acids: CASSLTRGITEAFF. DNA for the CDR3: TGTGCCAGCAGCTTAACCCGGGGAATAACTGAAGCTTTCTTT.

This clone was seen once. V and J are TRBV4-3 and TRBJ2-1; 8 positions match TRBD1. Trimming at V came to 4 bases and at J to 4 bases, leaving 6 bases not matched to a gene. The CDR3 runs to 15 residues. In germline, CDR1 is LGHNA, CDR2 YSLEER. The CDR3 region has the DNA TGCGCCAGCAGCCGCGACAGGGGATTGTACAATGAGCAGTTCTTC. Amino acids: CASSRDRGLYNEQFF.

The rearrangement links TRBV4-3 to TRBJ2-3, with D maybe TRBD2 (6 bases). The CDR3 consists of 15 residues. Trimming cost V 0 bases and J 1 base, with 8 bases left between them. In germline, CDR1 is LGHNA, CDR2 YSLEER. CDR3 sequence (DNA): TGCGCCAGCAGCCAAGACAGCGGGCGCACAGATACGCAGTATTTT. It codes for CASSQDSGRTDTQYF.

The chain combines TRBV19 with TRBJ2-3, with 9 bases matching TRBD1. With V trimmed by 5 bases and J by 2 bases, 5 bases remained unmatched. There are 15 residues in the CDR3. Germline V lookup: CDR1 LNHDA, CDR2 SQIVND (reference sequence). This chain's CDR3 is CASSPQGAATDTQYF. Here the CDR3 DNA reads TGTGCCAGTAGTCCACAGGGGGCGGCCACAGATACGCAGTATTTT.

The chain employs TRBV7-2 and TRBJ1-1, with D perhaps TRBD1 (5 bases). Trimming shortened V by 5 bases and J by 0 bases, and 13 bases separated the two germline ends. Looked up from germline, CDR1 is SGHTA and CDR2 is FQGNSA. This CDR3 spans 15 amino acids. The chain's CDR3 is CASSLGGDLNTEAFF. DNA for the CDR3: TGTGCCAGCAGCCTCGGGGGAGATTTGAACACTGAAGCTTTCTTT.

The chain carries TRBV10-3 and TRBJ1-2; 7 bases are a match to TRBD1. The CDR3 contains 14 residues. Trimming cost V 2 bases and J 8 bases; bases outside gene matches: 8. The germline CDR1 and CDR2 sequences are ENHRY and SYGVKD. This chain's CDR3 is CAISEKEGAWGYTF. CDR3 nucleotide sequence: TGTGCCATCAGTGAGAAGGAGGGGGCCTGGGGCTACACCTTC.

The chain links TRBV9 to TRBJ2-6; the D is unclear. CDR1 is SGDLS and CDR2 is YYNGEE in the germline V gene. The CDR3 totals 13 residues. Between the trimmed V and J ends, which lost 0 bases and 10 bases, there was a span of 8 bases. CDR3 sequence (DNA): TGTGCCAGCAGCGTAGGTGGCCTTAACGTCCTGACTTTC. It specifies CASSVGGLNVLTF.

The V call is TRBV7-2, the J call TRBJ2-3, with 9 bases matching TRBD1. Looked up from germline, CDR1 is SGHTA and CDR2 is FQGNSA. With V trimmed by 4 bases and J by 6 bases, 11 bases remained unmatched. The CDR3 consists of 16 residues. The CDR3 here is CASSSMWADRGDTQYF. In DNA form, the CDR3 reads TGTGCCAGCAGCTCCATGTGGGCGGACAGGGGCGATACGCAGTATTTT.

V gene TRBV27 combines with J gene TRBJ2-1; 14 bases agree with TRBD2. The junction had 4 bases not matched to a gene; V was cut back by 8 bases and J by 7 bases. The CDR3 totals 14 residues. The germline gives CDR1 MNHEY, CDR2 SMNVEV (reference sequence). This CDR3 reads CASLGLAGVNEQFF. DNA for the CDR3: TGTGCCAGCTTGGGACTAGCGGGAGTAAATGAGCAGTTCTTC.

The chain couples TRBV20-1 to TRBJ2-7; 11 positions agree with TRBD2. Per germline, CDR1 DFQATT and CDR2 SNEGSKA (reference sequence). V shed 3 bases and J 3 bases; nucleotides not matched to a gene: 4. The CDR3 spans 14 residues. CDR3 sequence reads: CSASSGTSGYEQYF. CDR3 DNA: TGCAGTGCTAGTTCCGGGACTAGCGGCTACGAGCAGTACTTC.

V is TRBV7-6 and J is TRBJ2-2, with 7 bases that match TRBD2. Germline loops: CDR1 SGHVS, CDR2 FNYEAQ. The ends lost 4 bases at V and 6 bases at J; junction bases unmatched: 5. There are 14 residues in the CDR3. CDR3 sequence (DNA): TGTGCCAGCAGCTCTGGCGGGAGTGCCGGGGAGCTGTTTTTT. Translation gives CASSSGGSAGELFF.

The rearrangement links TRBV2 to TRBJ2-7; possible D gene TRBD2, 6 bases. Germline V gene data show CDR1 as SNHLY and CDR2 as FYNNEI. The CDR3 has 15 residues. V lost 6 bases, J lost 0 bases, and 15 bases lay in between. CDR3 amino acids: CASRGWREPSYEQYF. CDR3 sequence (DNA): TGTGCCAGCAGGGGATGGAGGGAGCCCTCCTACGAGCAGTACTTC. Drawing the rest from reference TRBV2 and TRBJ2-7, the complete variable domain is EPEVTQTPSHQVTQMGQEVILRCVPISNHLYFYWYRQILGQKVEFLVSFYNNEISEKSEIFDDQFSVERPDGSNFTLKIRSTKLEDSAMYFCASRGWREPSYEQYFGPGTRLTVT.

The chain joins TRBV6-5 to TRBJ1-1; 10 bases map to TRBD1. Germline CDR1 MNHEY, CDR2 SVGAGI. The CDR3 has 14 residues. Unmatched junction bases numbered 4, after V lost 5 bases and J lost 4 bases. DNA of the CDR3: TGTGCCAGCAGTCGGGACAGGGGTTCCACTGAAGCTTTCTTT. Protein sequence: CASSRDRGSTEAFF.